This T cell receptor (beta chain) was captured in a study of cytomegalovirus exposure and HLA in healthy donors. The validation cohort, a group of 120 subjects, included the donors and was separate from the roughly 620-subject first cohort. Overall study results and limits: Cytomegalovirus association was assigned to approximately 160 TCR beta chains. The tendency of first-cohort TCR clusters to co-occur in the 110 or so validation repertoires emerged from a later analysis. Rare TCR sequences dominated, though some public TCRs recurred in many donors.

Generated by immunoSEQ multiplex PCR, the TCRdb table keeps only in-frame clones and is missing some. The sample includes 170,000 or so clones, around 82% seen only once; the top ten take under 3.5%. Concerning this clone: Its target is unknown.

V shed 6 bases and J 2 bases; nucleotides not matched to a gene: 6. This CDR3 contains 15 residues. Germline V CDR1 and CDR2: SGHNT, YENEEA. V usage is TRBV11-3 and J usage is TRBJ2-1, with 8 nucleotides matching TRBD1. The source is a woman younger than 35 in good health and CMV-seropositive. Sequenced input: PBMCs. The CDR3 protein is CASSVGQGTYNEQFF. CDR3 nucleotides: TGTGCCAGCAGTGTAGGACAGGGTACCTACAATGAGCAGTTCTTC.